This TCR beta chain was captured by sequencing in a study of T cell changes during pregnancy in multiple sclerosis. Here immunoSEQ multiplex PCR was the method, and the copy in TCRdb shows in-frame clones only, minus some. The table shows over 55,000 clones, with 90% to 95% occurring only once. There are 15 residues in the CDR3. With V trimmed by 5 bases and J by 7 bases, 13 bases remained unmatched. Germline V gene data show CDR1 as MDHEN and CDR2 as SYDVKM. This material consisted of CD8+ T cells from peripheral blood mononuclear cells, taken in the third trimester of pregnancy. The gene calls are TRBV28 and TRBJ2-7, with 8 bases fitting TRBD2. This TCR came from a female donor with multiple sclerosis, enrolled in a pregnancy study. The chain's CDR3 is CASSRPGRAWEEQYF. CDR3 nucleotides: TGTGCCAGCAGTCGCCCCGGGAGGGCCTGGGAGGAGCAGTACTTC.